This T cell receptor (beta chain) is drawn from a study of T-cell memory formation after mild COVID-19 listed by TCRdb under 2021. Notes on the research overall: TCR sequence clusters from the two donors were found to be largely donor specific. In a couple of donors, T-cell clones that expanded and contracted after mild COVID-19 were followed by sequencing TCRalpha and TCRbeta repertoires longitudinally. The cohort was made up of two young adult volunteers, one female and one male, who were previously healthy.

At the junction V is shortened by 8 bases and J by 2 bases; bases outside the gene matches: 14. According to the germline V gene, CDR1 reads MNHEY and CDR2 reads SVGEGT. The CDR3 starts with the cysteine, ends with the phenylalanine, and has 16 residues. Just CDR3 DNA is preserved here, 48 bases in frame from base 1. Beyond this particular receptor, the publication reports: SARS-CoV-2 specificity of the second-wave clones peaking on day 37 was not confirmed. Only a couple of mild cases were covered in the study, and larger cohorts including severe cases with pre-infection samples were considered necessary. Some responding clones were detected in pre-infection memory, suggesting pre-existing cross-reactive memory T cells joined the SARS-CoV-2 response. Clones that contracted from day 15 to 85 showed balanced CD4/CD8 phenotypes, whereas a second wave of clones that expanded from day 15 to 37 leaned towards CD4+. Contracting CD4+ clones appeared mostly in the CM and EM memory subsets, whereas CD8+ clones were enriched in EMRA.

Sequencing used an Illumina NovaSeq 6000. TCRalpha and TCRbeta cDNA libraries were built by 5'RACE with constant-segment primers, adding sample barcodes and unique molecular identifiers. RNA was extracted from every sample with Trizol reagent. Amplification of the libraries took two PCR steps, and the second step added a second sample barcode plus Illumina TruSeq adapters. The libraries were sequenced on an Illumina NovaSeq using 2 x 150 bp paired-end reads. In the paper's pipeline: Reads were demultiplexed and collapsed into UMI-guided consensus sequences with migec v1.2.7. Using mixcr v2.1.11, UMI consensuses were aligned to TRA and TRB V and J templates and then assembled into clonotypes. Expanded or contracted clonotypes were those called significant by both edgeR and NoisET, with noise models trained on biological replicates. For edgeR calls, the thresholds were a false discovery rate-adjusted p below 0.01 and a log2 fold-change of 1. As an exploratory analysis of dynamics, PCA with hierarchical clustering was applied to max-normalized trajectories of the 1000 most abundant clonotypes. Separately sequenced CD4+ and CD8+ repertoires were used to assign a CD4 or CD8 phenotype to each responding clone. TCRdb reprocessing: public reads trimmed at Q25 with fastp, clones called with MiXCR, in-frame beta chains kept. Each entry is one CDR3 protein sequence, shown with its most common DNA and genes. The V and J calls and clone size come from TCRdb's table, not from the authors' own analysis. This sample has about 180,000 distinct CDR3 sequences in its table, and approximately 17% of those were observed once. The ten largest clones represent roughly 3.9% of the sample.

This clonotype was found a few times. Its specific antigen is unknown. No qualities accompany the bases; no much larger clone lies one base away. PBMCs were isolated by Ficoll-Paque density gradient centrifugation. This sequence was found in a man aged 18 to 30 who had mild COVID-19 (a few samples of this study predate the infection). The sample titles of this study are shuffled in the database, so cell type and time point are left out; the donor was told from shared clones. Sequencing was carried out using PBMCs or a T cell subset sorted from them (not recorded which). The rearranged chain carries TRBV6-2 or TRBV6-3 and TRBJ2-5, with 7 bases in between that match TRBD1. The sequenced DNA is TGTGCCAGCGTACACCGAATCGACAGGGTTCAAGAGACCCAGTACTTC. This gives the protein CASVHRIDRVQETQYF.